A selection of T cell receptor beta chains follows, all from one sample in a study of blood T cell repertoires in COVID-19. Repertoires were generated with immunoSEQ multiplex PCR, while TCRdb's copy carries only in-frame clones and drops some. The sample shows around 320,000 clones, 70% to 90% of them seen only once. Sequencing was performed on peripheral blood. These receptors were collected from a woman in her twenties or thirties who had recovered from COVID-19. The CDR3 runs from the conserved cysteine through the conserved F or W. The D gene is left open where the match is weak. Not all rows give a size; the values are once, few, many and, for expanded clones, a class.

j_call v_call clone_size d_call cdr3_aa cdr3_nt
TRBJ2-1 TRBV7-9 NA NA CASSRQGNEQFF TGTGCCAGCAGCCGGCAGGGTAATGAGCAGTTCTTC
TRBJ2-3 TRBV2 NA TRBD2 CASSHGLAGTDTQYF TGTGCCAGCAGTCACGGACTAGCGGGGACAGATACGCAGTATTTT
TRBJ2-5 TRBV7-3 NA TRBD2 CASSFSGEETQYF TGTGCCAGCAGCTTTAGCGGGGAAGAGACCCAGTACTTC
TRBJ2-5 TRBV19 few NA CASKPRQGKETQYF TGTGCCAGCAAACCAAGGCAGGGGAAAGAGACCCAGTACTTC
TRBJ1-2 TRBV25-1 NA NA CASSVYYGYTF TGTGCCAGCAGTGTATACTATGGCTACACCTTC
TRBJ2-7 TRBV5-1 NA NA CASTGAYEQYF TGCGCCAGCACCGGGGCCTACGAGCAGTACTTC
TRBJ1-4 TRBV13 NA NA CASSFRQTNEKLFF TGTGCCAGCAGCTTCAGACAGACTAATGAAAAACTGTTTTTT
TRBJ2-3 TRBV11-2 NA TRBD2 CASSLLAGRDTQYF TGTGCCAGCAGCTTACTAGCGGGGAGGGATACGCAGTATTTT
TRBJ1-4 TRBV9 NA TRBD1 CASSVGDSNEKLFF TGTGCCAGCAGCGTAGGGGACAGTAATGAAAAACTGTTTTTT
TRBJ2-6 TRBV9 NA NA CASSPLSGANVLTF TGTGCCAGCAGCCCTCTTTCTGGGGCCAACGTCCTGACTTTC
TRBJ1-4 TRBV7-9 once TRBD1 CASRPIPGTGFF TGTGCCAGCAGACCCATTCCCGGGACAGGTTTCTTT
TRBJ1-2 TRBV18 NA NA CASSPVSGGPSNYGYTF TGTGCCAGCTCACCAGTCTCTGGGGGCCCATCAAACTATGGCTACACCTTC
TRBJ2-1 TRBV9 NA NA CASSDGVYPSYNEQFF TGTGCCAGCAGCGATGGAGTCTACCCCTCCTACAATGAGCAGTTCTTC